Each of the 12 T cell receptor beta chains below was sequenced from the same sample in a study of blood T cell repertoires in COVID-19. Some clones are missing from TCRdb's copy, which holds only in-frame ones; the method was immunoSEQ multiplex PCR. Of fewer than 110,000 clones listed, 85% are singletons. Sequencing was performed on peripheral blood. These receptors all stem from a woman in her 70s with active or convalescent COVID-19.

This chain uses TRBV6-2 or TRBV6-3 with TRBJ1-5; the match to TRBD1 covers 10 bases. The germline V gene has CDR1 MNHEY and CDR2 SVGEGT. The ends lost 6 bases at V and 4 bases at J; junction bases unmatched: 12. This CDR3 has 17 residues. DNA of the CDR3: TGTGCCAGCAGCCAAATTTCTGGGACAGGGGAAAATCAGCCCCAGCATTTT. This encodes CASSQISGTGENQPQHF.

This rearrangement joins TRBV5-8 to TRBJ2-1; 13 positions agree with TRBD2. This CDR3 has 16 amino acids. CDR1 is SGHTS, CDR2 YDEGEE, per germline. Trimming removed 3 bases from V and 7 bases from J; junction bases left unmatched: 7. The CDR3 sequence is CASSSTSGGAGNEQFF. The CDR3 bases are TGTGCCAGCAGCTCCACTAGCGGGGGGGCCGGGAATGAGCAGTTCTTC. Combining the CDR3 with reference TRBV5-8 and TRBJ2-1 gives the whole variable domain EAGVTQSPTHLIKTRGQQATLRCSPISGHTSVYWYQQALGLGLQFLLWYDEGEERNRGNFPPRFSGRQFPNYSSELNVNALELEDSALYLCASSSTSGGAGNEQFFGPGTRLTVL.

The CDR3: CASSLYTGTYEQYF. Here the CDR3 DNA reads TGTGCCAGCAGTTTATACACAGGGACCTACGAGCAGTACTTC. V usage is TRBV27 and J usage is TRBJ2-7; D may be TRBD1 (6 bases). Per the germline V gene, CDR1 is MNHEY and CDR2 is SMNVEV (reference sequence). V was cut by 1 base and J by 2 bases, with 9 bases left in between. The CDR3 runs 14 residues.

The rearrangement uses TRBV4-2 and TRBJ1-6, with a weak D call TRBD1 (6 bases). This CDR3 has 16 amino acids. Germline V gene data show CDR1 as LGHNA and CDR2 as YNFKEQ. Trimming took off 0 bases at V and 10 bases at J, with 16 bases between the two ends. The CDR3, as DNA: TGTGCCAGCAGCCAAGAACGGGGGGCGACGGAGTCACCCCTCCACTTT. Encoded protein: CASSQERGATESPLHF.

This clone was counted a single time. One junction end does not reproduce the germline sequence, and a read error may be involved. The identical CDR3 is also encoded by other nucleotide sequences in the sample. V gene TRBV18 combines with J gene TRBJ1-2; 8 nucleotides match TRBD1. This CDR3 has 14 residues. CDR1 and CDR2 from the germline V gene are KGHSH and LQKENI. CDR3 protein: CASSPAGTGYGYTF. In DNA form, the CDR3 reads TGCGCCAGCTCACCGGCCGGGACAGGCTATGGCTACACCTTC. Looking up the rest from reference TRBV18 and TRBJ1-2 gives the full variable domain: NAGVMQNPRHLVRRRGQEARLRCSPMKGHSHVYWYRQLPEEGLKFMVYLQKENIIDESGMPKERFSAEFPKEGPSILRIQQVVRGDSAAYFCASSPAGTGYGYTFGSGTRLTVV.

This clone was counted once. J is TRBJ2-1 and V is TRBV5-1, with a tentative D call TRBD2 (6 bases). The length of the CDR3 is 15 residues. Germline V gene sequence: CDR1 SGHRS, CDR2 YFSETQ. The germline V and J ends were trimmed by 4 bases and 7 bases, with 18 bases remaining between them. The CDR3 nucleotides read TGCGCCAGCAGCCAAATCGGTAGCGGTCTGAATGAGCAGTTCTTC. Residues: CASSQIGSGLNEQFF.

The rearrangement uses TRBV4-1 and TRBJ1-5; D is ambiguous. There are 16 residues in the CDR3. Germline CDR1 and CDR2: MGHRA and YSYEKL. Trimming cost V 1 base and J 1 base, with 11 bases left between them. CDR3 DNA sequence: TGCGCCAGCAGCCAAGGACTCGGGTTAAGCAATCAGCCCCAGCATTTT. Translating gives CASSQGLGLSNQPQHF.

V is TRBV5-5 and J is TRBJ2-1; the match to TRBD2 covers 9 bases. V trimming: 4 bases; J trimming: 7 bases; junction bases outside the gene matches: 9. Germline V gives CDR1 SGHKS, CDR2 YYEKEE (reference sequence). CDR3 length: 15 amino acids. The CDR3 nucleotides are TGTGCCAGCAGCCCGGGACTAGCCCTTAGGAATGAGCAGTTCTTC. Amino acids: CASSPGLALRNEQFF.

CDR3 nucleotide sequence: TGTGCCAGCAGGCCCCTGAGACGGGTCAGGGGATCCTACGAGCAGTACTTC. This gives the protein CASRPLRRVRGSYEQYF. The genes are TRBV28 and TRBJ2-7; maybe TRBD1 (6 bases). The CDR3 runs 17 residues. Germline V lookup: CDR1 MDHEN, CDR2 SYDVKM. V was trimmed by 6 bases and J by 1 base, leaving 22 bases between them.

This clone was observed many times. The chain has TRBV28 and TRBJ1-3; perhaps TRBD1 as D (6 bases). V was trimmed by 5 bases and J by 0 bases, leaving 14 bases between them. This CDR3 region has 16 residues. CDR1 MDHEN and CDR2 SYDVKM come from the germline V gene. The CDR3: CASSPPTGPSGNTIYF. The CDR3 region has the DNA TGTGCCAGCAGTCCCCCGACAGGACCCTCTGGAAACACCATATATTTT. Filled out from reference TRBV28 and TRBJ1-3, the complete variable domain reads DVKVTQSSRYLVKRTGEKVFLECVQDMDHENMFWYRQDPGLGLRLIYFSYDVKMKEKGDIPEGYSVSREKKERFSLILESASTNQTSMYLCASSPPTGPSGNTIYFGEGSWLTVV.

The DNA for the CDR3 is TGTGCCAGCTCATTGGGGACAGGGGTCTATGGCTACACCTTC. This encodes CASSLGTGVYGYTF. V is TRBV18 and J is TRBJ1-2; 10 bases match TRBD1. Germline CDR1 is KGHSH and CDR2 is LQKENI. This CDR3 comprises 14 residues. With 5 bases clipped from V and 4 bases from J, the junction kept 4 bases outside the gene matches. The full variable domain, completed using reference TRBV18 and TRBJ1-2, is NAGVMQNPRHLVRRRGQEARLRCSPMKGHSHVYWYRQLPEEGLKFMVYLQKENIIDESGMPKERFSAEFPKEGPSILRIQQVVRGDSAAYFCASSLGTGVYGYTFGSGTRLTVV.

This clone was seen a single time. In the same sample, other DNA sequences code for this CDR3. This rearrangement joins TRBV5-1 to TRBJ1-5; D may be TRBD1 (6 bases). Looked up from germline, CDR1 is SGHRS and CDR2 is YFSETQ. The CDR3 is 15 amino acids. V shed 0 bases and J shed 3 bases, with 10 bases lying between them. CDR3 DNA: TGCGCCAGCAGCTTGGGCCAGGGGCTCAATCAGCCCCAGCATTTT. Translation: CASSLGQGLNQPQHF. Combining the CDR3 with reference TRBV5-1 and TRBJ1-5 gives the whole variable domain KAGVTQTPRYLIKTRGQQVTLSCSPISGHRSVSWYQQTPGQGLQFLFEYFSETQRNKGNFPGRFSGRQFSNSRSEMNVSTLELGDSALYLCASSLGQGLNQPQHFGDGTRLSIL.